Described below is a single T cell receptor beta chain sequence and its context. The antigen is unknown. The donors were part of the 120-subject validation cohort, which stood apart from the roughly 670-subject first cohort. These data come from a study of cytomegalovirus exposure and HLA in healthy donors. Whole-study findings and limits: Rare TCR sequences predominated, though certain public TCRs were found in many donors. Both high specificity and high sensitivity reportedly marked the classifier's diagnosis of cytomegalovirus status.

The ends were cut back, 5 bases at V and 2 bases at J, with 10 bases in the middle. This CDR3 spans 12 amino acids. CDR1 is GTSNPN and CDR2 is SVGIG in the germline V gene (reference sequence). Measured with immunoSEQ multiplex PCR; TCRdb has only the in-frame clones, and not every one. There are 130,000 or so clones in the sample; over 85% occur only once, and 1.5% to 2% lies in the top ten. This receptor was taken from a woman aged 18 to 35 in good health and CMV-seronegative. Sequencing used PBMCs. The genes are TRBV30 and TRBJ2-7; D remains ambiguous. CDR3 residues: CAWAVTPYEQYF. The CDR3 coding sequence is TGTGCCTGGGCGGTAACACCCTACGAGCAGTACTTC.